This TCR beta chain was identified during a study of CD8+CD57+ T cells in acquired aplastic anemia (dated 2018 in TCRdb). A note on the overall study: On average, sorted CD4+ and CD8+ cells yielded 3.2 ug of extracted DNA, with a range of about 0.17 to 27.4 ug. A CD8+CD57+ expansion meant a frequency higher than the mean frequency seen in healthy subjects.

This clonotype came up many times. No cognate antigen has been identified for it. Qualities for individual bases were not recorded, and no much larger clone is one base off. Profiling of TCR beta VDJ combinations and CDR3 sequences used genomic DNA as the template. An Illumina HiSeq 2000 was used for TCR repertoire sequencing. The study's own analysis went as follows. Repertoires were assessed using TRBV/TRBJ rearrangement plots, CDR3 size and DJ length profiles, and Simpson's diversity index. The most abundant DNA sequence in the deep sequencing data was taken as the immunodominant clone. CDR3 amino acid sequences were screened for sharing across subjects and compared with published repertoires and the VDJdb database. TCRdb reprocessed the public reads (quality trimming at Q25 with fastp, clone calling with MiXCR) and kept in-frame beta chains. Rows with a matching CDR3 protein are joined into one entry that keeps the most common DNA and genes. The V and J calls reflect TCRdb's pipeline rather than the authors' work. Recorded for this sample are 150,000 to 200,000 distinct CDR3 sequences; less than 50% of them occurred a single time. The top ten constitute over 25% of the sample.

Study-wide conclusions, independent of this receptor: Patients and healthy controls showed no significant difference in CD8+ Simpson's diversity (P=0.060). Around 30 CD8+ CDR3 sequences were shared between patients and controls but appeared highly expressed in patients and within their immunodominant clones.

Trimming removed 5 bases from V and 6 bases from J, leaving 16 bases between the germline ends. The CDR3 goes from the cysteine to the phenylalanine over 14 residues. The kept DNA is CDR3 alone, 42 bases in frame from the first base. CDR1 and CDR2 were assigned from the germline V gene as MNHNS and SASEGT. Flow cytometry had shown CD8+CD57+ cell expansion in the patients selected for sequencing. Every patient had severe acquired aplastic anemia, diagnosed using the International Study of Aplastic Anemia and Agranulocytosis and Camitta criteria. No therapy had been received by the patients at the time of blood sampling. The study deep-sequenced TCR repertoires of sorted CD4+ and CD8+ blood T cells from severe aplastic anemia patients and healthy subjects. Patients were enrolled under clinicaltrials.gov protocols 00001620, 01623167, 00001397, 00071045, 00081523 and 00961064 in the USA. Ficoll-Paque density gradient centrifugation was used to isolate peripheral blood mononuclear cells. Before DNA extraction, CD4+ and CD8+ T cells were sorted with FACS or magnetic beads.

This receptor was identified in a human donor with aplastic anemia. Material: sorted CD4+, CD8+, or CD8+CD57+ T cells (not recorded which) from PBMCs. The chain joins TRBV6-1 to TRBJ1-1, with a tentative D gene TRBD1 over 5 matching bases. The CDR3 region: CASSPLGGGAEAFF. At the DNA level, the sequence is TGTGCCAGCAGTCCCCTCGGTGGGGGGGCTGAAGCTTTCTTT.